A single sample gave rise to the 15 T cell receptor delta chains below, sequenced in a study of gamma-delta chains in newborns, infants, children. TCRdb ran CATT on the reads. This sample has a few thousand delta-chain clones; roughly 5.1% occur once, and the top ten carry approximately 6%. Source material: blood. Source of these receptors: a child who was a newborn, infant or young child, either healthy, febrile or measles-vaccinated (not recorded which).

This clone was observed a few times. A much larger clone differs from this one at a single base, so this may be a read error. The chain links TRDV2 to TRDJ2; possibly TRDD3 for D (9 bases). The CDR3 is 15 amino acids. The germline V gene encodes CDR1 GEAIGNYY and CDR2 EKD. The DNA for the CDR3 is TGTGCCCGTGACTTCCTACTGGGGGAGACAGCACAACTCTTCTTT. This encodes CARDFLLGETAQLFF.

Relative to its sample, this clone is medium-sized. This chain joins TRDV2 and TRDJ1; D unresolved. Germline V gene sequence: CDR1 GEAIGNYY, CDR2 EKD. The CDR3 contains 21 residues. Deletions cut 4 bases from V and 0 bases from J, with 32 bases between. In DNA, the CDR3 is TGTGCCTGTGATGGACCGCTAGACTACGGGCGGTTTTCTTCGTACACCGATAAACTCATCTTT. Translated, it gives CACDGPLDYGRFSSYTDKLIF.

Details on this clone: A read error may be the cause here, since a much bigger clone is one base away. Other DNA sequences from this sample encode an identical CDR3 as well. The CDR3 coding sequence is TGTGCCTGTGACCCTATAGAGAGGGATAAATACGAGGATACAGCACAACTCTTCTTT. Encoded protein: CACDPIERDKYEDTAQLFF. The chain combines TRDV2 with TRDJ2; D is possibly TRDD3 (6 bases). Germline V CDR1 and CDR2: GEAIGNYY, EKD. The CDR3 contains 19 residues. Trimming removed 3 bases from V and 5 bases from J, with 27 bases in between.

This clone was counted only a few times. The mismatch at residue 11 between this DNA's translation and the TCRdb protein of a much larger clone likely reflects a read error; the protein shown is translated from the DNA. The rearrangement links TRDV2 to TRDJ3; D gene ambiguous. The CDR3 totals 18 residues. CDR1 and CDR2 (germline): GEAIGNYY, EKD. The CDR3 loop reads CACDTAAASSRDTRQMFF. The CDR3 DNA is TGTGCCTGTGACACGGCGGCCGCGAGCTCCCGGGACACCCGACAGATGTTTTTC.

This clone is medium-sized (0.01 to 0.1%) in the sample. V gene TRDV2 combines with J gene TRDJ3; 12 bases fit TRDD3. The germline V gene encodes CDR1 GEAIGNYY and CDR2 EKD. V shed 3 bases and J 0 bases; nucleotides not matched to a gene: 8. CDR3 length: 20 residues. The CDR3 bases are TGTGCCTGTGACTCCCTGGGGGATACGGATAGCTCCTGGGACACCCGACAGATGTTTTTC. Amino acid sequence: CACDSLGDTDSSWDTRQMFF.

Here the CDR3 DNA reads TGTGCCTGTGACACCGGAAACTGGTGGATACCCAATGGCGATAAACTCATCTTT. Amino acid sequence: CACDTGNWWIPNGDKLIF. The chain has TRDV2 and TRDJ1, with a possible D match to TRDD3 (6 bases). TCRdb lists no J gene, so it was determined here by aligning the DNA to germline. The CDR3 spans 18 residues. The germline V and J ends were trimmed by 0 bases and 4 bases, with 23 bases remaining between them. Germline V CDR1 and CDR2: GEAIGNYY, EKD.

In regard to this clone: Possible read error: a much larger clone is one base away. The V call is TRDV2, the J call TRDJ1, with D possibly being TRDD3 (6 bases). V lost 6 bases and J 0 bases, leaving 16 bases between the germline ends. CDR1 and CDR2 (germline): GEAIGNYY, EKD. This CDR3 is built from 15 residues. CDR3 bases: TGTGCCTGTTTGCACTTGGGGGCCCACACCGATAAACTCATCTTT. The encoded protein is CACLHLGAHTDKLIF.

This clone is termed medium-sized. This chain links TRDV1 with TRDJ1, with 10 positions matching TRDD3. CDR3 length: 21 residues. V dropped 1 base and J dropped 1; count of bases not matched to a gene: 18. Germline CDR1 and CDR2: TSWWSYY and QGS. The CDR3 sequence is CALGEPVKCTYGGYRTDKLIF. In DNA, the CDR3 is TGTGCTCTTGGGGAACCAGTTAAGTGCACCTATGGGGGATACCGCACCGATAAACTCATCTTT.

By frequency in the sample, this clone is medium-sized. V gene TRDV2 combines with J gene TRDJ1, with D maybe TRDD3 (5 bases). This CDR3 contains 16 residues. Trimming shortened V by 0 bases and J by 0 bases, and 13 bases separated the two germline ends. The germline V gene has CDR1 GEAIGNYY and CDR2 EKD. CDR3: CACDTVGDKYTDKLIF. As DNA, the CDR3 is TGTGCCTGTGACACCGTCGGGGACAAGTACACCGATAAACTCATCTTT.

This clone occurred a few times. TCRdb lists the protein of a much larger clone for this DNA, which differs at residue 3, so this is likely a read error; the protein given here is translated from the DNA itself. The V and J genes are TRDV2 and TRDJ3; 9 nucleotides agree with TRDD3. CDR3 length: 18 amino acids. Germline assignment: CDR1 GEAIGNYY and CDR2 EKD. In nucleotides, the CDR3 is TGTGCCCGTGACACCGTACTGGGGGACTCCTGGGACACCCGACAGATGTTTTTC. This codes for CARDTVLGDSWDTRQMFF.

This clone has only a few counts. The protein given by TCRdb reflects a much larger clone and differs at residue 7 from this DNA's translation, likely from a read error; the protein shown is the DNA's translation. The chain uses TRDV2 and TRDJ2, with TRDD3 identical over 13 bases. The J segment lost 6 bases and the V segment lost 0 bases, leaving 9 bases of the junction unmatched. Germline lookup yields CDR1 GEAIGNYY and CDR2 EKD. This CDR3 has 18 residues. The CDR3 loop is CACDTVVTGGYGAAQLFF. The CDR3 DNA is TGTGCCTGTGACACCGTGGTTACTGGGGGATACGGGGCAGCACAACTCTTCTTT.

By proportion, this clone is medium-sized (0.01 to 0.1%). The CDR3 DNA is TGTGCCTGTGACACCGTTAATGTCGGGGAGCGCGATAAACTCATCTTT. It yields the protein CACDTVNVGERDKLIF. The chain links TRDV2 to TRDJ1; D is possibly TRDD3 (5 bases). The V gene lost 0 bases and the J gene lost 4 bases, with 17 bases spanning the gap. The CDR3 runs 16 residues. Looked up from germline, CDR1 is GEAIGNYY and CDR2 is EKD.

In its sample, this clone was seen a few times. This may come from a read error, since a much larger clone is one base off. The same CDR3 can be traced to other DNA sequences in this sample. The chain carries TRDV2 and TRDJ3; TRDD3 might be the D (5 bases). The CDR3 sequence is 17 residues long. The germline CDR1 and CDR2 sequences are GEAIGNYY and EKD. For the CDR3, the DNA is TGTGCCTGCGACACCGCTGGGAGCTCCTGGGACACCCGACAGATGTTTTTC. Protein product: CACDTAGSSWDTRQMFF.

This clone qualifies as large. Within the sample, other DNA sequences also encode this same CDR3. The V call is TRDV2, the J call TRDJ2; 10 positions match TRDD3. CDR3 length equals 14 residues. Germline CDR1 GEAIGNYY, CDR2 EKD. J was trimmed by 5 bases and V by 1 base; bases with no gene match: 0. The CDR3, as DNA: TGTGCCTGTGACACACTGGGGGATACAGCACAACTCTTCTTT. This sequence encodes CACDTLGDTAQLFF.

This clone is categorized as medium-sized (0.01 to 0.1%). This chain uses TRDV2 with TRDJ1, with TRDD3 matching over 8 bases. The CDR3 totals 14 residues. The V segment lost 1 base and the J segment 2 bases; nucleotides outside the gene matches: 2. Germline lookup yields CDR1 GEAIGNYY and CDR2 EKD. Here the CDR3 DNA reads TGTGCCTGTGACACGATGGGGGATACCGATAAACTCATCTTT. Translated, it gives CACDTMGDTDKLIF.